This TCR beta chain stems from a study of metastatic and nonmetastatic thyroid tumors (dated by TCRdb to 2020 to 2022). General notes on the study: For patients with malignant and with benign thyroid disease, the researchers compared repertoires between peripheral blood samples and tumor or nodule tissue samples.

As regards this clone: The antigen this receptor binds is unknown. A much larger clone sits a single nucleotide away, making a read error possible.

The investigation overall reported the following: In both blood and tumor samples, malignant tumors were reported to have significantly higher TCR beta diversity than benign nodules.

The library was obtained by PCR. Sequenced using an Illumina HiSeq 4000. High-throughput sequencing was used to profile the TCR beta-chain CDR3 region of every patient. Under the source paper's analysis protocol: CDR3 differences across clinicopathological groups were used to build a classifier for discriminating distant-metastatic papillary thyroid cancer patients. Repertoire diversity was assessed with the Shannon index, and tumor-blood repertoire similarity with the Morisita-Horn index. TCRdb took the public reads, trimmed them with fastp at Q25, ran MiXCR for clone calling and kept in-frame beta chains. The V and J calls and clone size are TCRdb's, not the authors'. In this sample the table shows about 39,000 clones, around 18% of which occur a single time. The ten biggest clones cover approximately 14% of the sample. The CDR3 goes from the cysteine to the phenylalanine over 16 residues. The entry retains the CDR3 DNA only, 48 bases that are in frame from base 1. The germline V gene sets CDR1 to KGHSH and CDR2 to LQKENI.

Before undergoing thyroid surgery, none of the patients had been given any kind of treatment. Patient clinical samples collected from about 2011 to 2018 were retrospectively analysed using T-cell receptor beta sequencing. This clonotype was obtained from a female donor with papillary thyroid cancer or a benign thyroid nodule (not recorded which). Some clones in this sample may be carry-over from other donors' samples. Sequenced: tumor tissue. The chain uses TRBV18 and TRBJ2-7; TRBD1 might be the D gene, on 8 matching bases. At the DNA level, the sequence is TGTGCCAGCCCACCTACAGGGGGGGTTGAGCGCTACGAGCAGTACTTC. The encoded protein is CASPPTGGVERYEQYF.